This T cell receptor beta chain derives from a study of sequential checkpoint blockade in melanoma. Study details: Randomization was 1:1 between first-line nivolumab→ipilimumab and ipilimumab→nivolumab.

Using immunoSEQ multiplex PCR, the repertoire was profiled, and TCRdb retains in-frame clones only, with some absent. This sample has more than 7,500 clones, with 71% found just once. Remarks on this clone: Compared with germline, one end of the junction differs, possibly owing to a read error.

Treatment: randomized to nivolumab then ipilimumab (arm A) or the reverse (arm B). From thawed PBMCs, live CD3+CD8+ cells negative for CD19 and CD56 were sorted. This CDR3 is 13 amino acids long. Germline lookup yields CDR1 MRHNA and CDR2 SNTAGT. The sequencing used CD8+ T cells sorted from blood (inferred from file names), collected from a patient given nivolumab and ipilimumab in sequence. The chain couples TRBV6-4 to TRBJ2-3; D gene ambiguous. This clonotype originated in a human donor with melanoma. The CDR3 DNA sequence: TGTGCCGGCAGTGAGAGAGACACAGATACGCAGTATTTT. It is translated as CAGSERDTDTQYF.